This T cell receptor beta chain was observed in a study of T cell repertoires in cytomegalovirus infection (dated by TCRdb to the late 2010s). Turning to the overall study: Because public TCR beta signatures pointed to carriage of CMV infection together with the matching HLA type, the HLA type of each donor mattered for the analysis.

Via the germline V gene, CDR1 is MDHEN and CDR2 SYDVKM. The CDR3 holds 12 amino acids from the cysteine to the phenylalanine. Of all the DNA, just the CDR3 is kept, 36 bases in frame from base 1. Deletion took 2 bases off V and 3 bases off J, with a span of 5 bases between the germline ends. Beyond this particular receptor, the publication reports: Carriers of CMV infection plus the relevant HLA type were discriminated by the cumulative frequency of public TCR beta family members in the study cohort and in an independent approximately 340-donor cohort. In the ex vivo response, HLA-C-restricted CMV-specific TCR beta clonotypes were dominant, and in two of eight donors the single most frequent clonotype came from this HLA-C-restricted group.

This clonotype was seen repeatedly, ten times or more. Its target antigen remains unknown. No qualities accompany the bases; no much larger clone lies one base away. This sample was sequenced with an Illumina HiSeq 1500. TCRdb itself trimmed the public reads at Q25 with fastp, ran MiXCR and retained productive beta chains. Every entry covers one CDR3 protein and lists the most common genes and DNA from its rows. Across this sample there are tens of thousands of distinct CDR3 sequences, with just under 4% seen only once. Less than 25% of the sample lies in the top ten. The chain couples TRBV28 to TRBJ2-7; the D segment cannot be called with confidence. The sample comprised PBMCs. The receptor's source is a human donor in good health (CMV status not recorded). Some clones in this sample may be carry-over from other donors' samples. The CDR3 has the sequence CASSLPYYEQYF. The nucleotides are TGTGCCAGCAGTTTACCCTACTACGAGCAGTACTTC.